The clone carrying this T cell receptor beta chain was counted only a few times. Its antigen is still unknown. Through a sample-barcoded 5' primer and a J-beta primer mix, a second PCR was run for roughly 7 to 11 cycles. TCRdb redid the calling of the 5' RACE reads with MiXCR, one entry per CDR3 protein. Of some 1.5 million distinct CDR3 sequences listed, 28% are singletons. Trimming took 3 bases from V and 5 from J, leaving 16 bases between them. The CDR3 extends over 15 amino acids. Germline V gene sequence: CDR1 SGHTA, CDR2 FQGNSA. This sample is drawn from a study of blood T cells in healthy people across ages. Study-wide findings and caveats: Percentage of naive T cells showed a strong correlation with TCR beta diversity.

The genes are TRBV7-2 and TRBJ1-2, with a tentative D call TRBD1 (6 bases). The source material was blood. The origin of this receptor is a woman aged 25 to 39 in good health. CDR3 loop: CASSLGRGHQYGYTF. For the CDR3, the DNA is TGTGCCAGCAGCTTGGGCAGGGGCCATCAATATGGCTACACCTTC.